This TCR beta chain originates from a study of blood T cell repertoires in COVID-19. The CDR3 consists of 20 residues. CDR1 is SGHRS and CDR2 is YFSETQ in the germline V gene. Between the trimmed V and J ends, which lost 4 bases and 0 bases, there was a span of 26 bases. Libraries were prepared by immunoSEQ multiplex PCR; TCRdb keeps only in-frame clonotypes and omits some of them. The sample shows 150,000 to 200,000 clones, approximately 80% of them seen only once. The receptor was derived from a woman aged 55 to 70 who had recovered from COVID-19. The rearrangement links TRBV5-1 to TRBJ2-1; D is perhaps TRBD2 (5 bases). The source material was PBMCs or T cells enriched from blood (not recorded which). CDR3 sequence: CASSGSQTPDPSSSYNEQFF. The CDR3 DNA reads TGCGCCAGCAGCGGGAGCCAGACTCCTGACCCTTCTTCCTCCTACAATGAGCAGTTCTTC.